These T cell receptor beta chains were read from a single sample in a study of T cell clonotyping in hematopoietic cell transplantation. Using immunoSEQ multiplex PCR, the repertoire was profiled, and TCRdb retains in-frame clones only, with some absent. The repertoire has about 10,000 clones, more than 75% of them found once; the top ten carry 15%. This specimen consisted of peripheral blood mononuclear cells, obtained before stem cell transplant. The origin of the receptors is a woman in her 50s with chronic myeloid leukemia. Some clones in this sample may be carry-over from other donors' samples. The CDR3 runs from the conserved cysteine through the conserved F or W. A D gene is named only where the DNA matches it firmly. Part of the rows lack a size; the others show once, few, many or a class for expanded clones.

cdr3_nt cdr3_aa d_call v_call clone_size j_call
TGTGCCAGCAGCTTAGACCGGGCTTCCACAGATACGCAGTATTTT CASSLDRASTDTQYF - TRBV7-2 - TRBJ2-3
TGTGCCAGCAGCCTTGGACAGGGAAGAACCGAGCAGTACTTC CASSLGQGRTEQYF TRBD1 TRBV7-8 - TRBJ2-7
TGTGCCAGCAGTCCCCCCTACCGGACTAGCGCGGTCGATGAGCAGTTCTTC CASSPPYRTSAVDEQFF TRBD2 TRBV28 - TRBJ2-1
TGTGCCAGCAGCGTACGGACTAGCGGCCACAATGAGCAGTTCTTC CASSVRTSGHNEQFF TRBD2 TRBV9 - TRBJ2-1
TGCGCCAGCAGCTTGAACCCGGGGGCGGCAAATGAGCAGTTCTTC CASSLNPGAANEQFF - TRBV5-1 - TRBJ2-1
TGTGCCAGCCGGGACCGTGGACGGACTGAAGCTTTCTTT CASRDRGRTEAFF - TRBV28 - TRBJ1-1
TGTGCCAGCAGCCCCGACTTCTTCGGGGAGCTGTTTTTT CASSPDFFGELFF - TRBV7-8 - TRBJ2-2
TGTGCCAGCAGCTTTTCGCGGACCTACAATGAGCAGTTCTTC CASSFSRTYNEQFF - TRBV5-4 - TRBJ2-1
TGTGCCAGCAGCTTAGCTGGGGACCCGGGAGAAAAACTGTTTTTT CASSLAGDPGEKLFF - TRBV7-2 - TRBJ1-4
TGTGCCAGCAGCTTCGGAGGGCTCGAGCAGTACTTC CASSFGGLEQYF - TRBV5-4 once TRBJ2-7
TGTGCCAGCAGCATAGATCGGACGGCGGCTGGAGTAGATGGCTACACCTTC CASSIDRTAAGVDGYTF - TRBV28 - TRBJ1-2
TGTGCCAGCACCTGGGAGGGAGCTTACGAGCAGTACTTC CASTWEGAYEQYF TRBD2 TRBV28 - TRBJ2-7
TGTGCCAGCAGTGAATTCCAGGGAGGCACCGGGGAGCTGTTTTTT CASSEFQGGTGELFF - TRBV6-1 - TRBJ2-2
TGTGCCAGCAGCTTGTACGTGGGAGGCAGCACAGATACGCAGTATTTT CASSLYVGGSTDTQYF - TRBV5-4 - TRBJ2-3
TGTGCCAGCAGTGAAGACAGCCGCCGGGCTTTCTTT CASSEDSRRAFF - TRBV6-1 - TRBJ1-1
TGCGCCAGCAGCCAAGGTACTAGCGGAGGCAATGAGCAGTTCTTC CASSQGTSGGNEQFF TRBD2 TRBV4-1 - TRBJ2-1